By sample share, the clone carrying this T cell receptor (beta chain) is large (0.1 to 1%). Its antigen remains unknown. These data are taken from a study of metastatic and nonmetastatic thyroid tumors. General study results and limits: According to reports, the diversity of TCR beta was significantly higher in malignant thyroid tumors than in benign nodules, and this held in both blood and tumor samples.

Among the patients, none had received any treatment before thyroid surgery. Authors' data handling: A classifier of distant metastasis in papillary thyroid cancer was built from CDR3 differences (across clinicopathological groups). TCRdb re-clonotyped the PCR reads via MiXCR. The V and J calls come from TCRdb's annotation, not from the publication. This table holds around 18,000 clones, less than 40% found once. The junction had 10 bases not matched to a gene; V was cut back by 5 bases and J by 4 bases. CDR3 length: 15 residues. Germline CDR1 is DFQATT and CDR2 is SNEGSKA (reference sequence). The chain carries TRBV20-1 and TRBJ2-7; 11 nucleotides agree with TRBD1. The sequence came from a female donor with papillary thyroid cancer or a benign thyroid nodule (not recorded which). Some clones in this sample may be carry-over from other donors' samples. Sequences were obtained from tumor tissue. The CDR3 protein is CSAESRDRGKYEQYF. CDR3 bases: TGCAGTGCTGAATCCCGGGACAGGGGGAAGTACGAGCAGTACTTC.